This TCR beta chain was obtained from a study of shared clonotypes between healthy human individuals. Study outcomes and limitations: The naive CD4 repertoires of four donors were compared, and 5% to 6.5% of clonotypes were shared. Although depth was large, rarefaction showed that sequencing of the sorted subsets was incomplete.

Naive CD8 cells lacked CD45RO and underwent positive selection for CCR7, leaving out terminally differentiated effector memory CD45RA+ cells. Donors were healthy HIV-negative adults without recently reported acute infections or vaccinations. This clone was seen once. Antigen specificity is unknown. One end of the junction is discordant with germline, which a read error may explain. Genomic DNA of every subset was divided equally among multiple immunoSEQ plates. The table came from immunoSEQ multiplex PCR; TCRdb's copy has only in-frame clones and leaves some out. Among some 2 million clones listed, about 95% were seen once. This sequence originates from a man aged 18 to 30 in good health. The material sequenced was naive CD8+ T cells sorted from blood.

The CDR3 spells CASSRDITDTQYF. The CDR3 DNA sequence: TGTGCTAGCAGCCGGGACATCACAGATACGCAGTATTTT. The genes are TRBV7-7 and TRBJ2-3; a possible D gene is TRBD1 (6 bases). CDR1 is SSHAT and CDR2 is FNYEAQ in the germline V gene (reference sequence). The CDR3 totals 13 residues.